This T cell receptor (beta chain) was profiled in a study of T cells in localized non-small cell lung cancer. Overall study results and limits: There were a median around 57 of the top 100 tumor clones appearing in adjacent lung. Uninvolved adjacent lung showed peak T cell clonality, exceeding tumor. Elevated blood T cell density was associated with longer overall survival.

Sequencing was performed with immunoSEQ multiplex PCR; in TCRdb, only in-frame clones are kept and a portion is missing. The table records about 18,000 clones, around 88% of them present only once. Germline assignment: CDR1 SEHNR and CDR2 FQNEAQ (reference sequence). This CDR3 comprises 15 residues. V lost 1 base and J lost 5, with 14 bases in between. Note on this clone: Antigen specificity is unknown.

The chain recombines TRBV7-9 with TRBJ1-1; a weak D match, TRBD1 (5 bases). The sequencing here drew on peripheral blood, taken before any cancer treatment. The clonotype originates from a male donor aged 60 or over with stage II squamous cell lung carcinoma. Written as DNA, the CDR3 is TGTGCCAGCAGCTTAGGCGGCAGGTGGGGGACTGAAGCTTTCTTT. Its protein is CASSLGGRWGTEAFF.